Listed here are 6 T cell receptor beta chains from one sample, sequenced in a study of T cells in Graves' hyperthyroidism and ophthalmopathy. Researchers amplified the TCR beta CDR3 regions from RNA transcripts. TCR CDR3 regions were first amplified by RT-PCR with HTBI primers. MiXCR, run by TCRdb on the multiplex PCR reads, gives a single entry per CDR3 protein. Counted here are around 530,000 distinct CDR3 sequences, approximately 17% occurring once; the ten biggest clones make up 15% to 20%. The sequenced sample consisted of blood. These receptors all stem from a woman between 18 and 30 years old with Graves' ophthalmopathy.

This clonotype was detected ten times or more. This sequence joins TRBV18 and TRBJ2-3, with D perhaps matching TRBD1 (6 bases). Trimming took 0 bases from V and 9 from J, leaving 13 bases between them. Germline CDR1 reads KGHSH; CDR2 reads LQKENI. The CDR3 spans 14 residues. CDR3 protein: CASSPPGQLHTQYF. Written as DNA, the CDR3 is TGTGCCAGCTCACCACCAGGACAGCTCCACACGCAGTATTTT.

The chain carries TRBV2 and TRBJ2-2; D is undetermined. Germline CDR1 and CDR2: SNHLY and FYNNEI. The CDR3 has 12 residues. CDR3 sequence: CAKSLYTGELFF. Here the CDR3 DNA reads TGTGCTAAAAGCCTCTATACCGGGGAGCTGTTTTTT.

This clonotype was seen more than once but under ten times. The rearrangement uses TRBV6-1 and TRBJ1-4, with D unclear. Germline V gives CDR1 MNHNS, CDR2 SASEGT. V dropped 4 bases and J dropped 0 bases, with 9 bases sitting between them. This CDR3 is built from 15 residues. For the CDR3, the DNA is TGTGCCAGCAGTGTAACCTCTGCAACTAATGAAAAACTGTTTTTT. This gives the protein CASSVTSATNEKLFF.

This clonotype was counted many times. The V call is TRBV18, the J call TRBJ2-5, with D perhaps TRBD1 (5 bases). Trimming cost V 0 bases and J 4 bases, with 6 bases left between them. Germline values: CDR1 KGHSH, CDR2 LQKENI. The CDR3 is 13 residues long. The CDR3 DNA follows: TGTGCCAGCTCACCACCAGGGGCAGAGACCCAGTACTTC. Residues: CASSPPGAETQYF.

V gene TRBV5-1 combines with J gene TRBJ2-7; a possible D gene is TRBD2 (6 bases). Germline-derived CDR1 and CDR2 are SGHRS and YFSETQ. V dropped 2 bases and J dropped 10 bases, with 16 bases sitting between them. The CDR3 totals 13 residues. The CDR3 DNA follows: TGCGCCAGCAGCTTAGGGAGGTCTTCCGAACAGTACTTC. This gives the protein CASSLGRSSEQYF.

In this sample, this clonotype turned up a few times. This chain links TRBV19 with TRBJ2-2, with 9 bases matching TRBD2. CDR1 LNHDA and CDR2 SQIVND come from the germline V gene (reference sequence). The ends lost 5 bases at V and 5 bases at J; junction bases unmatched: 9. The CDR3 runs 16 residues. CDR3 bases: TGTGCCAGTAGTCCTTATAGCGGGAGAGGGACCGGGGAGCTGTTTTTT. Translating gives CASSPYSGRGTGELFF.